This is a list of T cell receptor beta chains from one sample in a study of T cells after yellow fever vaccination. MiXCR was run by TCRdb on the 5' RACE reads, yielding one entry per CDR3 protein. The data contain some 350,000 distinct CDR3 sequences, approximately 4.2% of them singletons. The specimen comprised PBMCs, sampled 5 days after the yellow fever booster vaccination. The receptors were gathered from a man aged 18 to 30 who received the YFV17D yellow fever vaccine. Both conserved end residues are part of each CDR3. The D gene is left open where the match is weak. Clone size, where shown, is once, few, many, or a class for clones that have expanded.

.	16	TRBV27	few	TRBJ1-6	TGTGCCAGCAGTTTATACAGGCCGAACTATAATTCACCCCTCCACTTT	CASSLYRPNYNSPLHF
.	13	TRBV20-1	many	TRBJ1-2	TGCAGTGCGCCGCTGATGGGAGAAGGAGGCTACACCTTC	CSAPLMGEGGYTF
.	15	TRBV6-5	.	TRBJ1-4	TGTGCCAGCAGCAAGACTTATAGGGGAGGTGAAAAACTGTTTTTT	CASSKTYRGGEKLFF
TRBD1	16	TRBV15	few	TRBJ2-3	TGTGCCACCAGCAGACGAACGGGACAGGTTCGCGATACGCAGTATTTT	CATSRRTGQVRDTQYF
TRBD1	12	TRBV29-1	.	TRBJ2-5	TGCAGCGTTGTAAGGGACAGTGAGACCCAGTACTTC	CSVVRDSETQYF
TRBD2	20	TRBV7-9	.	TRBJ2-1	TGTGCCAGCAGCGCCCCAGCCGGGACTAGCGGGCATCATACTTACAATGAGCAGTTCTTC	CASSAPAGTSGHHTYNEQFF
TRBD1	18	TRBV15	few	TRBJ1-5	TGTGCCACCAGCGGAGACAGGGAGGGGATCCTTAGCAATCAGCCCCAGCATTTT	CATSGDREGILSNQPQHF
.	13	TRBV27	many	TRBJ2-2	TGTGCCAGCAGTACGCAGGGAACCGGGGAGCTGTTTTTT	CASSTQGTGELFF
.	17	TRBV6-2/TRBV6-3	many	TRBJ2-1	TGTGCCAGCAGTTACTCGGTGAGAAGCGGTTCCTACAATGAGCAGTTCTTC	CASSYSVRSGSYNEQFF
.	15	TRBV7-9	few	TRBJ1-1	TGTGCCAGCAGCTTAAAGGGCTCCGTAGGGGCTGAAGCTTTCTTT	CASSLKGSVGAEAFF
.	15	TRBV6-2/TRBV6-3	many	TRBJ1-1	TGTGCCAGCAGTTACTCCACCCCAGGGATCACTGAAGCTTTCTTT	CASSYSTPGITEAFF
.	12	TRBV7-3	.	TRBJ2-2	TGTGCCAGCAGCCTTTACCCTGGGGAGCTGTTTTTT	CASSLYPGELFF
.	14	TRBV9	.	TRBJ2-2	TGTGCCAGCAGCGTAGCTGTGGTGGCCGGGGAGCTGTTTTTT	CASSVAVVAGELFF
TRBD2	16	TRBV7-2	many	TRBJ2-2	TGTGCCAGCAGCTTGTCCAGCGGGGGGAACACCGGGGAGCTGTTTTTT	CASSLSSGGNTGELFF
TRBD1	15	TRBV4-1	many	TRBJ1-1	TGCGCCAGCAGCCTGTACAGGGACAGGGGGGGGGAAGCTTTCTTT	CASSLYRDRGGEAFF
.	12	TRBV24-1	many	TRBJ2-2	TGTGCCATAGGCAACTCCGCCGGGGAGCTGTTTTTT	CAIGNSAGELFF
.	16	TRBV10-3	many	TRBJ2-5	TGTGCCATCAGTGAGTCGGAAGTTGGCGGACAAGAGACCCAGTACTTC	CAISESEVGGQETQYF
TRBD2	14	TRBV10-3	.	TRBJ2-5	TGTGCCATCAGGAGCGGCGGGGGGGCCGAGACCCAGTACTTC	CAIRSGGGAETQYF
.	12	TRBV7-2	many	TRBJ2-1	TGTGCCAGCAAGAGGACCTACAATGAGCAGTTCTTC	CASKRTYNEQFF
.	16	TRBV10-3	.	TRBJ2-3	TGTGCCATCAGTGAGTCCCGGCAGGGAAGCACAGATACGCAGTATTTT	CAISESRQGSTDTQYF
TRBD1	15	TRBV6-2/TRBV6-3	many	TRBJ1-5	TGTGCCAGCACCGGAGACAGGGGACCCTATCAGCCCCAGCATTTT	CASTGDRGPYQPQHF
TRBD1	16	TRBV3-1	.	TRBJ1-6	TGTGCCAGCAGCCAGGACAGGAGCTCCTATAATTCACCCCTCCACTTT	CASSQDRSSYNSPLHF
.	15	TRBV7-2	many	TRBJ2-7	TGTGCCAGCAGCTTGATGGACGGGGTTGCTTACGAGCAGTACTTC	CASSLMDGVAYEQYF
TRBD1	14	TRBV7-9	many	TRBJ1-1	TGTGCCAGCAGCCCAGACAGGGTTCGCACTGAAGCTTTCTTT	CASSPDRVRTEAFF
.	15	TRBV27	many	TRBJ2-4	TGTGCCAGCAGTTCCCACCTAGGGAGTGATAACATTCAGTACTTC	CASSSHLGSDNIQYF
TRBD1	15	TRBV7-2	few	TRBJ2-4	TGTGCCAGCAGCCAACAGGGGGTAGCCAAAAACATTCAGTACTTC	CASSQQGVAKNIQYF
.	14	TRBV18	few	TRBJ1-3	TGTGCCAGCTCACCACCGGGGAACGGAAACACCATATATTTT	CASSPPGNGNTIYF
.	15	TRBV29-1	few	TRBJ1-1	TGCAGCCCCATACTCACCCCGGGCCGGAACACTGAAGCTTTCTTT	CSPILTPGRNTEAFF
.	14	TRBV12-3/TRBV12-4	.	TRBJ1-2	TGTGCCAGCAGTTTAGAGGGGATGCTCTCTGGCTACACCTTC	CASSLEGMLSGYTF
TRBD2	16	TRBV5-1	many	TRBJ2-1	TGCGCCAGCAGCTTCGGGGCTAGCGGTGATTACAATGAGCAGTTCTTC	CASSFGASGDYNEQFF
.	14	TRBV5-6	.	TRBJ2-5	TGTGCCAGCAGCTTGGGGACTGGCGGGTCGACCAAGTACTTC	CASSLGTGGSTKYF
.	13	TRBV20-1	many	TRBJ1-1	TGCAGTGCAAAGAATACACTGAACACTGAAGCTTTCTTT	CSAKNTLNTEAFF
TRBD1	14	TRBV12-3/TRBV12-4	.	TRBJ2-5	TGTGCCAGCAGGCCATCACAGGGGTTGGAGACCCAGTACTTC	CASRPSQGLETQYF
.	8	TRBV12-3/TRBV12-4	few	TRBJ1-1	TGTGCCAGCAGTTTCGAGGACTTT	CASSFEDF
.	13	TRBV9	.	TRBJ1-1	TGTGCCAGCAGCGTAGCCCTCACTACCGAAGCTTTCTTT	CASSVALTTEAFF